Following are 18 T cell receptor beta chains from one sample sequenced in a study of cytomegalovirus exposure and HLA in healthy donors. Amplification used 60 Vbeta primers and 13 Jbeta primers. TCRdb's table, derived via immunoSEQ multiplex PCR, lists solely in-frame clones and lacks some. The sample carries 100,000 to 150,000 clones, 60% to 80% recorded once. The sample comprised PBMCs. The receptor set was obtained from a female donor in good health and CMV-seronegative.

This clone has just one count. The chain is built from TRBV15 and TRBJ1-2; 8 bases match TRBD1. Germline V gene sequence: CDR1 LNHNV, CDR2 YYDKDF (reference sequence). CDR3 size: 14 residues. Unmatched junction bases numbered 7, after V lost 8 bases and J lost 2 bases. CDR3 protein: CATQPGQANYGYTF. The CDR3, as DNA: TGTGCCACCCAACCGGGACAGGCCAACTATGGCTACACCTTC.

As to this clone: The junction and the germline gene differ at one end; a read error may be behind it. The CDR3 DNA reads as TGTGCCAGCAGTCAAGCGGGAGGGATGGGGTACAATGAGCAGTTCTTC. It yields the protein CASSQAGGMGYNEQFF. The rearrangement uses TRBV14 and TRBJ2-1; 10 nucleotides line up with TRBD2. The germline CDR1 and CDR2 sequences are SGHDN and FVKESK. The CDR3 loop spans 16 amino acids.

The chain carries TRBV18 and TRBJ2-7, with D tentatively TRBD1 (5 bases). V was shortened by 1 base and J by 6 bases, with 19 bases between the two germline ends. The germline CDR1 and CDR2 sequences are KGHSH and LQKENI. CDR3 length: 16 amino acids. CDR3 residues: CASSPQEGRVAPEQYF. The CDR3, as DNA: TGTGCCAGCTCACCACAGGAAGGCAGGGTGGCCCCCGAGCAGTACTTC.

J is TRBJ2-5 and V is TRBV4-3, with D tentatively TRBD1 (6 bases). CDR3 size: 15 residues. The V end lost 2 bases, the J end lost 5 bases, and 15 bases lay between the germline ends. The germline gives CDR1 LGHNA, CDR2 YSLEER. The CDR3 DNA sequence: TGCGCCAGCAGCCAAACAGGGAATGGAAGGGAGACCCAGTACTTC. It is translated as CASSQTGNGRETQYF.

The table lists this clone with a few counts. This chain links TRBV10-1 with TRBJ2-7, with 9 bases identical to TRBD2. Germline lookup yields CDR1 WNHNN and CDR2 SYGVQD (reference sequence). This CDR3 has 14 amino acids. Trimming cost V 3 bases and J 2 bases; bases outside gene matches: 2. This CDR3 is CASSDSGSAYEQYF. CDR3 sequence (DNA): TGCGCCAGCAGTGATAGCGGGAGCGCCTACGAGCAGTACTTC.

CDR3 protein: CASSLAGGYNSPLHF. The CDR3 DNA reads as TGTGCCAGCAGCTTAGCAGGGGGTTATAATTCACCCCTCCACTTT. This chain joins TRBV7-8 and TRBJ1-6; D may be TRBD1 (6 bases). Trimming pared 0 bases from V and 4 bases from J, leaving 7 bases between. Germline V lookup: CDR1 SGHVS, CDR2 FQNEAQ. The CDR3 spans 15 residues.

The chain recombines TRBV27 with TRBJ2-2, with 8 bases aligning to TRBD2. With 0 bases clipped from V and 5 bases from J, the junction kept 5 bases outside the gene matches. This CDR3 region has 16 residues. From germline, CDR1 is MNHEY and CDR2 SMNVEV (reference sequence). The CDR3: CASSLSGVAGTGELFF. Written as DNA, the CDR3 is TGTGCCAGCAGTTTATCCGGGGTAGCGGGGACCGGGGAGCTGTTTTTT.

This chain joins TRBV7-3 and TRBJ2-1, with 9 bases aligning to TRBD1. Germline V CDR1 and CDR2: SGHTA, FQGTGA. The V and J ends lost 5 bases and 8 bases, in that order; junction bases with no gene match: 4. CDR3 length equals 13 residues. The CDR3 sequence: CASSPGQGYEQFF. CDR3 nucleotide sequence: TGTGCCAGCAGCCCGGGACAGGGCTATGAGCAGTTCTTC.

The rearrangement links TRBV6-1 to TRBJ2-1, with TRBD2 matching over 8 bases. CDR1 and CDR2 from the germline V gene are MNHNS and SASEGT. The length of the CDR3 is 13 residues. The CDR3 nucleotides are TGTGCGGCAACTTACGGGAGGGACAATGAGCAGTTCTTC. It translates to CAATYGRDNEQFF.

The chain has TRBV4-2 and TRBJ2-6; D unresolved. Germline CDR1 LGHNA, CDR2 YNFKEQ. This CDR3 is built from 15 residues. With 3 bases removed from V and 3 bases from J, the gap between germline ends came to 9 bases. The CDR3 DNA follows: TGTGCCAGCAGCCAGGTCTTAGTTGGGGCCAACGTCCTGACTTTC. Its protein product is CASSQVLVGANVLTF.

This clone was counted once. The rearrangement uses TRBV25-1 and TRBJ1-6; D unclear. CDR3 length: 14 residues. CDR1 is MGHDK, CDR2 SYGVNS, per germline. V lost 4 bases and J 4 bases, leaving 8 bases between the germline ends. CDR3 protein: CASSAAGYNSPLHF. CDR3 in DNA: TGTGCCAGCAGTGCGGCAGGTTATAATTCACCCCTCCACTTT.

The chain links TRBV6-1 to TRBJ2-7, with 10 bases that match TRBD2. Per the germline V gene, CDR1 is MNHNS and CDR2 is SASEGT. V was pared by 5 bases and J by 3 bases, with 7 bases of the junction left unmatched. The CDR3 extends over 15 amino acids. CDR3: CASSLAGAVNYEQYF. As DNA, the CDR3 is TGTGCCAGCAGTCTAGCGGGAGCGGTGAACTACGAGCAGTACTTC.

The V gene is TRBV27, the J gene TRBJ2-2, with 13 bases identical to TRBD2. The germline V gene has CDR1 MNHEY and CDR2 SMNVEV (reference sequence). The junction had 15 bases not matched to a gene; V was cut back by 6 bases and J by 5 bases. The CDR3 runs 19 residues. CDR3 in DNA: TGTGCCAGCAGCGGGCGGCCCCCGGGACTAGCGGGAAGGACCGGGGAGCTGTTTTTT. Residues: CASSGRPPGLAGRTGELFF.

The chain employs TRBV5-1 and TRBJ1-2; 8 nucleotides agree with TRBD1. CDR3 length: 14 residues. The V and J ends lost 4 bases and 4 bases, in that order; junction bases with no gene match: 6. The germline V gene encodes CDR1 SGHRS and CDR2 YFSETQ. Written as DNA, the CDR3 is TGCGCCAGCAGCCAAGGACAGGGCCTCTATGGCTACACCTTC. Amino acids: CASSQGQGLYGYTF.

This clone was found a few times. At the DNA level, this CDR3 is encoded by other sequences in the same sample as well. The CDR3 DNA is TGTGCCTGGAGCGTCACAGGGAACACCATATATTTT. It translates to CAWSVTGNTIYF. J is TRBJ1-3 and V is TRBV30; tentative D call: TRBD1 (6 bases). CDR3 length: 12 amino acids. Germline assignment: CDR1 GTSNPN and CDR2 SVGIG (reference sequence). V was clipped by 3 bases and J by 7 bases, with 10 bases between them.

V gene TRBV7-9 combines with J gene TRBJ2-7; TRBD2 matches 13 bases. The V and J ends lost 7 bases and 4 bases, in that order; junction bases with no gene match: 10. Germline loops: CDR1 SEHNR, CDR2 FQNEAQ (reference sequence). The CDR3 loop spans 16 amino acids. CDR3 in amino acids: CASIHPGTSGTYEQYF. As DNA, the CDR3 is TGTGCCAGCATCCACCCCGGGACTAGCGGGACTTACGAGCAGTACTTC.

This clone appeared a few times. The V gene is TRBV28, the J gene TRBJ1-2, with 7 bases lining up with TRBD1. The CDR3 consists of 14 residues. Looked up from germline, CDR1 is MDHEN and CDR2 is SYDVKM. The J segment lost 5 bases and the V segment lost 7 bases, leaving 10 bases of the junction unmatched. As DNA, the CDR3 is TGTGCCAGCATTACAGGGGCCCTTGGGTATGGCTACACCTTC. Encoded protein: CASITGALGYGYTF.

The CDR3 sequence is CASSPSPGASGEQYF. CDR3 DNA: TGTGCCAGCAGCCCCAGTCCAGGGGCATCGGGCGAGCAGTACTTC. The chain employs TRBV11-2 and TRBJ2-7, with D possibly TRBD1 on 6 matching bases. Per the germline V gene, CDR1 is SGHAT and CDR2 is FQNNGV. The CDR3 spans 15 residues. The V end was cut by 5 bases, the J end by 6 bases, with 20 bases between.